The subject of this entry is one TCR beta chain. This clone was detected only once. This receptor's antigen is unknown. The input lacks base qualities; no much larger clone sits a single base away. TCR CDR3 regions were amplified from genomic DNA by multiplex PCR using the deep immunoSEQ assay. Genomic DNA extracted from each cell subset was distributed evenly over all wells of several immunoSEQ 96-well plates, and each plate served as one replicate. For sorted subsets, each replicate PCR was loaded with about 200 ng genomic DNA, equivalent to 32,000 or so T cell genomes. The purified libraries were quantified using a Qubit 3.0 fluorometer, sized with a Bioanalyzer 2100, and then quantified again using the KAPA Library Quantification kit. Every immunoSEQ 96-well plate was sequenced on a dedicated single-read 150-cycle Illumina NextSeq 550 flow cell. Under the source paper's analysis protocol: Because the immunoSEQ output held only junctional sequences and lacked quality scores, the filtering could not match the filtering applied to full-length reads. Sequences were annotated with PyIR, a Python wrapper for IgBLAST v1.9, and V/J genes and CDR3 were assigned using IMGT germline references. Any read was removed if the V/J assignment was weak (E-value above 1e-6), the CDR3 was missing, or the read contained stop codons, out-of-frame junctions, or ambiguous translated residues. A V3J clonotype was defined by an identical inferred V gene, J gene, and CDR3 amino acid sequence. Percentage overlap between repertoires was computed as shared unique clonotypes divided by the size of the smaller repertoire. Three approaches were used to assess repertoire richness: RTK rarefaction, the Chao1 estimator, and Recon v2.1 estimates of unobserved clonotypes. OLGA was used to compute generation probabilities for all TCRbeta clonotypes that the gDNA method yielded from a handful of donors. TCRdb re-hosts the immuneACCESS table, in-frame sequences only. Its copies lack some clones; in the studies checked, an unresolved V gene accounts for under half of them, and the cause for the rest is not known. That table gives V, J and clone size, and the DNA gave D and trimming. Recorded for this sample are roughly 110,000 clones; roughly two thirds of them occurred a single time. The top ten constitute about a quarter of the sample.

The donors were healthy, HIV-negative adults with no recently reported acute infections or vaccinations. Every donor was a Caucasian adult residing in Nashville, Tennessee, USA. CD8 memory samples combined magnetically selected CD45RO+ cells with CCR7-negative CD45RA+ effector memory (TemRA) cells. After blood collection by leukapheresis, PBMCs were isolated using Ficoll-Histopaque density gradient centrifugation and then cryopreserved in the vapor phase of liquid nitrogen. Analytical flow cytometry was used to check the purity and quantity of each magnetically sorted T cell population. From each sorted fraction, genomic DNA was isolated and quantified by UV absorbance on a Nanodrop 2000c. This entry comes from a study of shared clonotypes between healthy human individuals (TCRdb year 2020). Looking at the study overall: A couple of women and a few men aged 18 to 49 years were included in the cohort. For each donor, CD4 naive and CD4 memory were each given three plates, CD8 naive was given two plates, and CD8 memory was given one plate. To estimate repertoire size and how much clonotypes are shared between individuals, the study performed deep sequencing of blood TCR repertoires from five healthy adults. To increase sequencing depth and limit assay-specific biases, different laboratories used diverse techniques to prepare libraries and sequence TCR repertoires. Between about 0.9 and 8.9 billion PBMCs per donor were obtained by leukapheresis.

The paper as a whole reports these results and caveats: Only blood was sampled, and tissue TCR repertoires likely differ from those in blood. About 5% of naive CD4, 3% to 4% of naive CD8, 2.3% of memory CD4, and about 0.4% of memory CD8 clonotypes were shared across a few donors. The small number of donors limited the genetic and exposure-history diversity represented. Pairwise subsampling led to the expectation that sequencing depth would affect the degree of clonotype sharing among donors. Even with the large sequencing depth, rarefaction of the sorted-subset datasets indicated that sequencing was incomplete. Compared with non-shared clonotypes, the clonotypes found in all four sorted-subset donors had higher generation probabilities. Larger estimated clonotype richness was generally found for naive subsets than for memory subsets.

V is reduced by 4 bases and J by 5 bases, leaving a spacing of 9 bases between them. Taken from the germline V gene (reference sequence), the CDR1 and CDR2 loops are MNHNY and SVGAGI. Its CDR3 holds 12 amino acids, cysteine through phenylalanine. Only the CDR3 part of the read is kept: 36 bases, read in frame from the first base. This clonotype was sampled from a woman in her 30s in good health. The rearrangement joined TRBV6-6 to TRBJ2-7; the D gene remains uncertain. The specimen sequenced was memory CD8+ T cells sorted from blood. Read against the paper, the sample's cell subset or site label means: CD45RO+ cells pooled with CCR7-negative TemRA cells. Read as DNA, the sequence is TGTGCCAGCAGTTGTAGCATCCACGAGCAGTACTTC. It translates to CASSCSIHEQYF.